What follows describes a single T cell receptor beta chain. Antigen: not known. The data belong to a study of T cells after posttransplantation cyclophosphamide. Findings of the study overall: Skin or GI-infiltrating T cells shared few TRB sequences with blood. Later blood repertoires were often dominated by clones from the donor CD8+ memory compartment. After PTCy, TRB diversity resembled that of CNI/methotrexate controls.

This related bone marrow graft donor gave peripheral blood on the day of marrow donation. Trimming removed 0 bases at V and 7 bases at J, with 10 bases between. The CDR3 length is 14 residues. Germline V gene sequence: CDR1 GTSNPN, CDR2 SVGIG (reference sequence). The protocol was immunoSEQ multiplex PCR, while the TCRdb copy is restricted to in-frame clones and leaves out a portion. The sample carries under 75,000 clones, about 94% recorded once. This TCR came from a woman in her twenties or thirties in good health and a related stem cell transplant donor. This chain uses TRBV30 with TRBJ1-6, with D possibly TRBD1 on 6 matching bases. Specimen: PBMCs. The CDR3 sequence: CAWSVRTVNSPLHF. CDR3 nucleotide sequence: TGTGCCTGGAGTGTACGGACAGTGAATTCACCCCTCCACTTT. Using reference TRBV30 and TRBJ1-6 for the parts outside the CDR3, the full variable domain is SQTIHQWPATLVQPVGSPLSLECTVEGTSNPNLYWYRQAAGRGLQLLFYSVGIGQISSEVPQNLSASRPQDRQFILSSKKLLLSDSGFYLCAWSVRTVNSPLHFGNGTRLTVT.